This is a list of T cell receptor beta chains from one sample in a study of blood T cell repertoires in COVID-19. The protocol was immunoSEQ multiplex PCR, while the TCRdb copy is restricted to in-frame clones and leaves out a portion. The table includes roughly 60,000 clones, about 81% detected once. Sequenced input: peripheral blood. The receptors stem from an elderly man with acute or convalescent COVID-19. Both conserved end residues are part of each CDR3. The order of the fields is D gene, clone size, J gene, V gene, CDR3 DNA, CDR3 protein. A D gene is named only where the DNA matches it firmly. Clone sizes are given selectively: once, few, many, or a class where the clone is expanded.

d_gene: .
abundance: few
j_gene: TRBJ1-1
v_gene: TRBV7-8
CDR3nt: TGTGCCAGCAGCTTAGGGTGGCAGGGGCGAGCTTTCTTT
CDR3aa: CASSLGWQGRAFF

d_gene: TRBD1
abundance: .
j_gene: TRBJ1-3
v_gene: TRBV3-1/TRBV3-2
CDR3nt: TGTGCCAGCAGCCAACGGACAGGAAACTTTGGAAACACCATATATTTT
CDR3aa: CASSQRTGNFGNTIYF

d_gene: TRBD1
abundance: .
j_gene: TRBJ1-1
v_gene: TRBV29-1
CDR3nt: TGCAGCGTCCGGGACAGGCGCCTCATGAACACTGAAGCTTTCTTT
CDR3aa: CSVRDRRLMNTEAFF

d_gene: .
abundance: once
j_gene: TRBJ2-5
v_gene: TRBV4-1
CDR3nt: TGCGCCAGCAGCCTTATTGCGGCAGGGGTCATTCTTGGGACCCAGTACTTC
CDR3aa: CASSLIAAGVILGTQYF

d_gene: .
abundance: .
j_gene: TRBJ1-3
v_gene: TRBV5-1
CDR3nt: TGCGCCAGCAGCTTAGGGACACCCCGAAACACCATATATTTT
CDR3aa: CASSLGTPRNTIYF

d_gene: .
abundance: few
j_gene: TRBJ1-1
v_gene: TRBV6-6
CDR3nt: TGTGCCAGCCAGGGGATGAACACTGAAGCTTTCTTT
CDR3aa: CASQGMNTEAFF

d_gene: .
abundance: once
j_gene: TRBJ1-1
v_gene: TRBV19
CDR3nt: TGTGCCAGTAGCCCGGGGGGGACGGAGACTGAAGCTTTCTTT
CDR3aa: CASSPGGTETEAFF

d_gene: .
abundance: .
j_gene: TRBJ1-5
v_gene: TRBV19
CDR3nt: TGTGCCAGTAGTTTAGGGTCGGAGGGTTATAGCAATCAGCCCCAGCATTTT
CDR3aa: CASSLGSEGYSNQPQHF

d_gene: .
abundance: .
j_gene: TRBJ2-3
v_gene: TRBV5-1
CDR3nt: TGCGCCAGCTCCGGGGGGCGGGGCGGTGCAGATACGCAGTATTTT
CDR3aa: CASSGGRGGADTQYF

d_gene: TRBD2
abundance: .
j_gene: TRBJ2-5
v_gene: TRBV15
CDR3nt: TGTGCCACGACATCGGGACTAGACTGGGAGACCCAGTACTTC
CDR3aa: CATTSGLDWETQYF

d_gene: TRBD2
abundance: few
j_gene: TRBJ2-5
v_gene: TRBV6-2/TRBV6-3
CDR3nt: TGTGCCAGCAGTTATAGCGGGGGACCCCAAGAGACCCAGTACTTC
CDR3aa: CASSYSGGPQETQYF

d_gene: .
abundance: .
j_gene: TRBJ2-5
v_gene: TRBV5-1
CDR3nt: TGCGCCAGCAGCTTCCCTACACAGGGCCAAGAGACCCAGTACTTC
CDR3aa: CASSFPTQGQETQYF

d_gene: .
abundance: .
j_gene: TRBJ1-2
v_gene: TRBV11-2
CDR3nt: TGTGCCAGCAGGAAACAGGGAAGGTATGGCTACACCTTC
CDR3aa: CASRKQGRYGYTF

d_gene: TRBD2
abundance: .
j_gene: TRBJ2-5
v_gene: TRBV5-4
CDR3nt: TGTGCCAGCAGCTTGGGGCTAGCGGGGGGCTCGGAGGAGTACTTC
CDR3aa: CASSLGLAGGSEEYF

d_gene: .
abundance: .
j_gene: TRBJ1-4
v_gene: TRBV2
CDR3nt: TGTGCCAGCAGTAAACGAGCCTCGGCTAATGAAAAACTGTTTTTT
CDR3aa: CASSKRASANEKLFF

d_gene: .
abundance: .
j_gene: TRBJ2-3
v_gene: TRBV10-1
CDR3nt: TGCGCCAGCAGTGAGTCCCGGGGGGCGCGGAATACGCAGTATTTT
CDR3aa: CASSESRGARNTQYF

d_gene: .
abundance: few
j_gene: TRBJ1-2
v_gene: TRBV6-5
CDR3nt: TGTGCCAGCAGTTACTCTAGTACAGGAGTCACCTATGGCTACACCTTC
CDR3aa: CASSYSSTGVTYGYTF

d_gene: TRBD1
abundance: .
j_gene: TRBJ1-6
v_gene: TRBV7-8
CDR3nt: TGTGCCAGCAGCTCCCGGACAGGGAATTCACCCCTCCACTTT
CDR3aa: CASSSRTGNSPLHF

d_gene: TRBD1
abundance: .
j_gene: TRBJ1-4
v_gene: TRBV11-2
CDR3nt: TGTGCCAGCAGCATAAATACAGGGGGAGGCGAAAAACTGTTTTTT
CDR3aa: CASSINTGGGEKLFF

d_gene: TRBD2
abundance: .
j_gene: TRBJ2-1
v_gene: TRBV11-3
CDR3nt: TGTGCCAGCAGCTTAGATGGCGGGACTAGTGGCAATGAGCAGTTCTTC
CDR3aa: CASSLDGGTSGNEQFF

d_gene: .
abundance: .
j_gene: TRBJ2-7
v_gene: TRBV7-2
CDR3nt: TGTGCCAGCAGCTCCAGCGGCAGTTCCTACGAGCAGTACTTC
CDR3aa: CASSSSGSSYEQYF

d_gene: .
abundance: .
j_gene: TRBJ1-1
v_gene: TRBV27
CDR3nt: TGTGCCAGCAGTTTAAGGAGATCTACTGAAGCTTTCTTT
CDR3aa: CASSLRRSTEAFF

d_gene: TRBD1
abundance: few
j_gene: TRBJ2-7
v_gene: TRBV6-5
CDR3nt: TGTGCCAGCCAAAGGACAGGCTACGAGCAGTACTTC
CDR3aa: CASQRTGYEQYF